The entry that follows covers one T cell receptor (beta chain) sequence. Antigen: not known. This entry belongs to a study of brain T cells in children with intractable seizures. Whole-study findings and limits: Viral specificity was inferred only from CDR3 similarity; HCMV serostatus was unknown.

J gave up 4 bases and V 5 bases, and 7 bases lay outside the gene matches. The CDR3 sequence is 15 residues long. The germline CDR1 and CDR2 sequences are MDHEN and SYDVKM. Measured with immunoSEQ multiplex PCR; TCRdb has only the in-frame clones, and not every one. The table has fewer than 150,000 clones, around 94% seen once. This chain uses TRBV28 with TRBJ1-5, with 8 nucleotides matching TRBD1. This TCR derives from a boy under three years old with hemimegalencephaly and intractable seizures. This sample comprised peripheral blood, obtained at surgery. CDR3 sequence: CASSLRTGTNQPQHF. Here the CDR3 DNA reads TGTGCCAGCAGTCTGAGGACAGGGACGAATCAGCCCCAGCATTTT.